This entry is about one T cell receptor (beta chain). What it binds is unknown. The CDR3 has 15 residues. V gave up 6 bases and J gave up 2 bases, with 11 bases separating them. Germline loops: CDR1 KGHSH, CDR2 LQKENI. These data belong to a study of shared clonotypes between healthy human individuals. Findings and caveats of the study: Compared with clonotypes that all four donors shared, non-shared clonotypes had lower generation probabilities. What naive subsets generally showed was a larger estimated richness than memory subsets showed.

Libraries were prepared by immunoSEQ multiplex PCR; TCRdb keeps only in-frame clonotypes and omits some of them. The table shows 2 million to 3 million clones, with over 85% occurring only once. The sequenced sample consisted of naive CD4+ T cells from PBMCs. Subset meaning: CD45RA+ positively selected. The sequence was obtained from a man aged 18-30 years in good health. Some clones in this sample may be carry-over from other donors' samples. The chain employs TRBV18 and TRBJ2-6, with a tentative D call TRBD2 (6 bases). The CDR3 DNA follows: TGTGCCAGCTCGCTGGGGGAGGCTGGGGCCAACGTCCTGACTTTC. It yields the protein CASSLGEAGANVLTF.